This T cell receptor beta chain is drawn from a study of cytomegalovirus exposure and HLA in healthy donors. The primer mix had 60 Vbeta and 13 Jbeta primers. Sequenced by immunoSEQ multiplex PCR; TCRdb stores in-frame clones only, minus some. There are over 200,000 clones in the sample; approximately 81% occur only once, and roughly 1.3% lies in the top ten. This clone was observed a few times. Germline V lookup: CDR1 SGHVS, CDR2 FQNEAQ. Trimming took 5 bases from V and 2 from J, leaving 19 bases between them. CDR3 length equals 18 residues. This sequence joins TRBV7-8 and TRBJ2-6, with D possibly being TRBD2 (7 bases). Sequenced sample: PBMCs. This TCR came from a human donor in good health. CDR3 DNA sequence: TGTGCCAGCAGCCCCTTACGCTGGGGGGGCCCTGGGGCCAACGTCCTGACTTTC. Translating it yields CASSPLRWGGPGANVLTF.